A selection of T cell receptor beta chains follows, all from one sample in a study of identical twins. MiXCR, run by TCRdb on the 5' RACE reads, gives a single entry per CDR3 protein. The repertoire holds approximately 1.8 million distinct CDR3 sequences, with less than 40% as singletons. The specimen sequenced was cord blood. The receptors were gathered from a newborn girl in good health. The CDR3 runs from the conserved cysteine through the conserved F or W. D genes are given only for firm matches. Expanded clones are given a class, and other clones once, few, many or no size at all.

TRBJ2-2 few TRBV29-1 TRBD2 CSVGTTANTGELFF TGCAGCGTAGGGACTACCGCGAACACCGGGGAGCTGTTTTTT
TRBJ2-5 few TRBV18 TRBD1 CASSPWTGQETQYF TGTGCCAGCTCACCCTGGACAGGGCAAGAGACCCAGTACTTC
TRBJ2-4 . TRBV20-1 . CSASGGGPQNIQYF TGCAGTGCTTCTGGGGGGGGGCCACAAAACATTCAGTACTTC
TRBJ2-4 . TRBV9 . CASSVARGHKNIQYF TGTGCCAGCAGCGTAGCCAGGGGTCACAAAAACATTCAGTACTTC
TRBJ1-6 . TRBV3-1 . CASSDLGSSYNSPLHF TGTGCCAGCAGCGACTTGGGGAGCTCCTATAATTCACCCCTCCACTTT
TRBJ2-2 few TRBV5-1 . CASSLPPNTGELFF TGCGCCAGCAGCTTGCCGCCGAACACCGGGGAGCTGTTTTTT
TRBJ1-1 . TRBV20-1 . CSASGGHTEAFF TGCAGTGCTAGTGGCGGTCACACTGAAGCTTTCTTT
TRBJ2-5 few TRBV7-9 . CASSLDWGQETQYF TGTGCCAGCAGCTTAGATTGGGGCCAAGAGACCCAGTACTTC
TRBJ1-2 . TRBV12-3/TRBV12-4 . CASSLVVGAEGYTF TGTGCCAGCAGTTTGGTGGTAGGGGCGGAGGGCTACACCTTC
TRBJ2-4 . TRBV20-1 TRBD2 CSAAGRQRGGRNIQYF TGCAGTGCGGCTGGACGACAGCGGGGGGGAAGGAACATTCAGTACTTC
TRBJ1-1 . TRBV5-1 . CASSSYGENTEAFF TGCGCCAGCAGCTCGTACGGGGAGAACACTGAAGCTTTCTTT
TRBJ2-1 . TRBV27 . CASSFVETYEQFF TGTGCCAGCAGTTTCGTGGAGACCTACGAGCAGTTCTTC
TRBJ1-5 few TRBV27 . CASIRAIHQPQHF TGTGCCAGCATCAGAGCGATTCATCAGCCCCAGCATTTT
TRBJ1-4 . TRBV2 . CASRSGTGHEKLFF TGTGCCAGCAGGAGCGGGACGGGCCATGAAAAACTGTTTTTT
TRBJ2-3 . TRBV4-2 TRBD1 CASSQASIGQGLTDTQYF TGTGCCAGCAGCCAAGCCTCTATTGGACAGGGGTTAACAGATACGCAGTATTTT
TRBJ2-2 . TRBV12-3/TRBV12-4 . CASTVLGSTGELFF TGTGCCAGCACCGTCCTAGGGAGCACCGGGGAGCTGTTTTTT
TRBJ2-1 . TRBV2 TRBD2 CASSELASGGKSYNEQFF TGTGCCAGCAGTGAATTGGCTAGCGGGGGGAAGTCCTACAATGAGCAGTTCTTC
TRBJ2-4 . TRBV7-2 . CASSSQTGTGPNIQYF TGTGCCAGCAGCTCCCAAACCGGGACCGGGCCGAACATTCAGTACTTC
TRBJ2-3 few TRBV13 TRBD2 CASSLGTSGRNTQYF TGTGCCAGCAGCTTAGGGACTAGCGGGAGGAATACGCAGTATTTT
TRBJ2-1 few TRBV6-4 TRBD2 CASSDVSGRIEQFF TGTGCCAGCAGTGATGTTAGCGGGAGGATTGAGCAGTTCTTC
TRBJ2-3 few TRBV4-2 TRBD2 CASSPTSRGSGDTQYF TGTGCCAGCAGCCCGACTAGCAGAGGGTCGGGGGATACGCAGTATTTT
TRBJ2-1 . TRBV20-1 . CSARVTYRPTNGQFF TGCAGTGCTAGAGTAACCTATCGGCCAACCAATGGGCAGTTCTTC
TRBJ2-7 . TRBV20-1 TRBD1 CSARRDRGADEQYF TGCAGTGCTAGACGCGACAGGGGGGCAGACGAGCAGTACTTC
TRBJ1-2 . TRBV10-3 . CAISRGARGYTF TGTGCCATCAGTAGAGGGGCGCGGGGCTACACCTTC
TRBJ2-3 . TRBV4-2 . CAGSHGECDTQYF TGTGCCGGCAGTCACGGGGAGTGCGATACGCAGTATTTT
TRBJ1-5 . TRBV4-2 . CASSQDGGIQPQHF TGTGCCAGCAGCCAAGATGGCGGGATTCAGCCCCAGCATTTT
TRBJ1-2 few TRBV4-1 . CASSQGVRNYGYTF TGCGCCAGCAGCCAAGGGGTCCGAAACTATGGCTACACCTTC
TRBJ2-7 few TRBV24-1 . CATSDGKGASYNEQYF TGTGCCACCAGTGATGGCAAAGGGGCTTCCTACAATGAGCAGTACTTC
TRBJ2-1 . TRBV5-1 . CASSSLRTGVPHNEQFF TGCGCCAGCAGCTCCCTAAGGACGGGAGTCCCCCACAATGAGCAGTTCTTC
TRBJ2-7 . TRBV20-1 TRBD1 CSASSPGQGDYEQYF TGCAGTGCTAGCTCCCCGGGACAGGGGGACTACGAGCAGTACTTC
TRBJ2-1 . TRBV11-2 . CASSLNEGSSYNEQFF TGTGCCAGCAGCCTCAACGAGGGGAGCTCCTACAATGAGCAGTTCTTC
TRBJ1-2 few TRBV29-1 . CSVVGGGNYGYTF TGCAGCGTTGTTGGAGGGGGGAACTATGGCTACACCTTC
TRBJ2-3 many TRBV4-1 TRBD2 CASSQDRLAGGPGVVNTQYF TGCGCCAGCAGCCAAGACCGACTAGCGGGAGGGCCGGGAGTTGTAAATACGCAGTATTTT
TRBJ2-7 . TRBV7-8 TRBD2 CASSSGLAGGGNEQYF TGTGCCAGCAGCTCCGGACTAGCGGGAGGAGGCAATGAGCAGTACTTC
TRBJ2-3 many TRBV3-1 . CASSHAPWAGTQYF TGTGCCAGCAGCCACGCCCCATGGGCTGGTACGCAGTATTTT
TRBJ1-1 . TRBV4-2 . CASSLGGPKNTEAFF TGTGCCAGCAGCCTGGGAGGACCCAAGAACACTGAAGCTTTCTTT
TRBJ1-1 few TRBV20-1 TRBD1 CSAHGQAEGNTEAFF TGCAGTGCCCACGGACAGGCGGAGGGAAACACTGAAGCTTTCTTT
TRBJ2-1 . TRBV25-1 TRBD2 CASSEWASGSPGDNEQFF TGTGCCAGCAGTGAATGGGCTAGCGGGTCGCCTGGCGACAATGAGCAGTTCTTC
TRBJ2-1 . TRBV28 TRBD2 CASSAVREVDEQFF TGTGCCAGCAGTGCTGTCCGGGAGGTCGATGAGCAGTTCTTC
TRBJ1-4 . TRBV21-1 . CASSSRGSEKLFF TGTGCCAGCAGCAGTAGAGGGAGTGAAAAACTGTTTTTT
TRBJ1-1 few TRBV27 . CASSPSSALNTEAFF TGTGCCAGCAGCCCGTCCTCGGCTTTGAACACTGAAGCTTTCTTT
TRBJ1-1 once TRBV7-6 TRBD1 CASSNDRAREAFF TGTGCCAGCAGCAACGACAGGGCTCGGGAAGCTTTCTTT
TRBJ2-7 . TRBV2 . CASTVAESSYEQYF TGTGCCAGCACCGTAGCGGAAAGCTCCTACGAGCAGTACTTC
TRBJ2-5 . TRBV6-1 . CASSEAGYRQETQYF TGTGCCAGCAGTGAAGCGGGCTACCGCCAAGAGACCCAGTACTTC
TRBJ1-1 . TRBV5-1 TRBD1 CASSLDHPRTGTEAFF TGCGCCAGCAGCTTGGACCATCCTAGGACAGGCACTGAAGCTTTCTTT
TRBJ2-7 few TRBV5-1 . CASGFNRDTYEQYF TGCGCCAGCGGCTTCAACAGGGATACCTACGAGCAGTACTTC
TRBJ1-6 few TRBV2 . CASGISYSPLHF TGTGCCAGCGGGATTAGTTATTCACCCCTCCACTTT